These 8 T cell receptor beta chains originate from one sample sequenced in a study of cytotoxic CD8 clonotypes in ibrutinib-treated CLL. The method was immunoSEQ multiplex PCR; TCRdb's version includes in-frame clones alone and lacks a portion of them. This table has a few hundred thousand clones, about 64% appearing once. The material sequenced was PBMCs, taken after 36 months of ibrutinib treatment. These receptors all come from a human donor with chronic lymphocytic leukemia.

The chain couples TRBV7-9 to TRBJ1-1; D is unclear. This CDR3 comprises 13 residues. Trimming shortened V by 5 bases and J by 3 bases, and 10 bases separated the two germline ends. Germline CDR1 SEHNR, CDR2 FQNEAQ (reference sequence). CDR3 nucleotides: TGTGCCAGCAGCCCACCGGCGGACACTGAAGCTTTCTTT. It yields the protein CASSPPADTEAFF.

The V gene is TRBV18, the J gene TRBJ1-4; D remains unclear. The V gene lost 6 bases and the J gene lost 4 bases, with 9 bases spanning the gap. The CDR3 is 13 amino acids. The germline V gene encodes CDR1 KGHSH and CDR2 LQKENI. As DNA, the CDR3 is TGTGCCAGCTCCGGCCAGCGTAATGAAAAACTGTTTTTT. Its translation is CASSGQRNEKLFF.

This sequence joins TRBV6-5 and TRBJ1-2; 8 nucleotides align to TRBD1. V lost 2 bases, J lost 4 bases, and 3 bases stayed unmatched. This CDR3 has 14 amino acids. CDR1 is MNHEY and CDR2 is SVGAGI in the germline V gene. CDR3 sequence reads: CASSYGQGRYGYTF. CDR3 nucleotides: TGTGCCAGCAGTTACGGACAGGGCCGCTATGGCTACACCTTC.

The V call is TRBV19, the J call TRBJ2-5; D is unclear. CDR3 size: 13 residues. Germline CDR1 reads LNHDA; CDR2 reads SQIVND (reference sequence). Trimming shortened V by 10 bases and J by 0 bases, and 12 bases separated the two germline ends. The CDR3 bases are TGTGCCACCCAACCGAGAAACCAAGAGACCCAGTACTTC. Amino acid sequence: CATQPRNQETQYF.

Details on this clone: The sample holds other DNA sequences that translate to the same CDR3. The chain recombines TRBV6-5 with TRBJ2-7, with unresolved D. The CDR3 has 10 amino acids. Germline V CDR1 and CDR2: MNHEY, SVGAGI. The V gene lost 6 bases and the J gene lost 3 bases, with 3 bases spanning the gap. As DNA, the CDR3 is TGTGCCAGCAGCCTCTACGAGCAGTACTTC. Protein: CASSLYEQYF.

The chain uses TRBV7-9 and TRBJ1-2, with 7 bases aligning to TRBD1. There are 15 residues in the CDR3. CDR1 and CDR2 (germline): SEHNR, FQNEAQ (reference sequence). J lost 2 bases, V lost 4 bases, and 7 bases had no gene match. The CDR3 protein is CASSSDREPNYGYTF. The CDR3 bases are TGTGCCAGCAGCTCAGACAGGGAACCAAACTATGGCTACACCTTC.

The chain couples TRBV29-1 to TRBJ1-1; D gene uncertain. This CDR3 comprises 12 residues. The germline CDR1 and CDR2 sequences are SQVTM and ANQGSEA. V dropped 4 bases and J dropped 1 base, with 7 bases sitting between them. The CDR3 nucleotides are TGCAGCGTTGCGAGTCAGAACACTGAAGCTTTCTTT. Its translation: CSVASQNTEAFF.

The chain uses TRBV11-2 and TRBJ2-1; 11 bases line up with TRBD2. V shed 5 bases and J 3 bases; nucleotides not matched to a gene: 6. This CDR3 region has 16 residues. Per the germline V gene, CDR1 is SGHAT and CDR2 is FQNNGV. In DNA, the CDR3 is TGTGCCAGCAGCAATCCTAGCGGGAGGAGCTACAATGAGCAGTTCTTC. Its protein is CASSNPSGRSYNEQFF. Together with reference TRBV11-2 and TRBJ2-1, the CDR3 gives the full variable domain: EAGVAQSPRYKIIEKRQSVAFWCNPISGHATLYWYQQILGQGPKLLIQFQNNGVVDDSQLPKDRFSAERLKGVDSTLKIQPAKLEDSAVYLCASSNPSGRSYNEQFFGPGTRLTVL.